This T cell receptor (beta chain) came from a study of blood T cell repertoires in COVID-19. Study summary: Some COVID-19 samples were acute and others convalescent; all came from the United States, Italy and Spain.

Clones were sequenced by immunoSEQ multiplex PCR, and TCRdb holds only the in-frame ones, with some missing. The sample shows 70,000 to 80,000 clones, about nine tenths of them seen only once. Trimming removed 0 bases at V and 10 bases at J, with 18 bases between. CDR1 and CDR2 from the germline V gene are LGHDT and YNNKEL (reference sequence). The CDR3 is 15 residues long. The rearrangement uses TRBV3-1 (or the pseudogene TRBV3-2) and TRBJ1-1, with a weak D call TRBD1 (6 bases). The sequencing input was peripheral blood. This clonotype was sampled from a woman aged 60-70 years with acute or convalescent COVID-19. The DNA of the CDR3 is TGTGCCAGCAGCCAAGAAGTCGGCAGGGGATCCGGAGCTTTCTTT. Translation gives CASSQEVGRGSGAFF.